This T cell receptor beta chain appears in the sequencing data of a study of T cell repertoires in cytomegalovirus infection. The CDR3 has 17 residues. CDR1 is SGHDN and CDR2 is FVKESK in the germline V gene. The ends were cut back, 1 base at V and 1 base at J, with 17 bases in the middle. TCRdb called the reads again in MiXCR, with one record for every CDR3 protein. The sample consists of more than 650,000 distinct CDR3 sequences, 35% of them appearing once. What was sequenced was PBMCs. This TCR was sampled from a human donor in good health (CMV status not recorded). Some clones in this sample may be carry-over from other donors' samples. V usage is TRBV14 and J usage is TRBJ2-7; no reliable D call. Here the CDR3 reads CASSQVLDRFYSYEQYF. The DNA of the CDR3 is TGTGCCAGCAGCCAAGTTCTGGACCGCTTTTATTCCTACGAGCAGTACTTC.